The sequence of this T cell receptor beta chain was determined in a study of T cells in Graves' hyperthyroidism and ophthalmopathy. This clonotype has a count of ten or more. In germline, CDR1 is SGHKS, CDR2 YYEKEE (reference sequence). This CDR3 comprises 15 residues. Trimming took off 5 bases at V and 2 bases at J, with 13 bases between the two ends. Amplified regions were TCR beta CDR3 sequences from RNA transcripts. The HTBI primer set was used in a first-round RT-PCR of the TCR CDR3. MiXCR was run by TCRdb on the multiplex PCR reads, yielding one entry per CDR3 protein. This table has over 700,000 distinct CDR3 sequences, approximately 40% appearing once.

The V gene is TRBV5-5, the J gene TRBJ1-4; no reliable D call. The receptor's source is a man aged 18 to 29 with Graves' hyperthyroidism. Material: blood. CDR3 coding DNA: TGTGCCAGCAGTTCTCGGGGTATGACTAATGAAAAACTGTTTTTT. Protein product: CASSSRGMTNEKLFF.